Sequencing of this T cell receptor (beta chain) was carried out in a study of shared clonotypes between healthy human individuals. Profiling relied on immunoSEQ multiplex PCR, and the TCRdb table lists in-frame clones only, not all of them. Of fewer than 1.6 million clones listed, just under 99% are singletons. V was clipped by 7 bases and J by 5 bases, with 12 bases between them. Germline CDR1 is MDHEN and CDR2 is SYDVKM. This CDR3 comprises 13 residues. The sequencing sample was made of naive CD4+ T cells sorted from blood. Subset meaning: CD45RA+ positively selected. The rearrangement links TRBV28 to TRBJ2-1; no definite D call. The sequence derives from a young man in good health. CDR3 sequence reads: CASNEEFHNEQFF. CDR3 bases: TGTGCCAGCAATGAGGAGTTCCACAATGAGCAGTTCTTC.